The 27 T cell receptor beta chains given below trace back to one sample, sequenced in a study of blood T cell repertoires in COVID-19. The repertoire was sequenced with immunoSEQ multiplex PCR; TCRdb's copy has only in-frame clones and lacks some. The repertoire holds over 80,000 clones, about 89% seen once, with about 9.3% in the top ten. Sequenced material: peripheral blood. The receptors originated from a man aged 50-59 years with acute or convalescent COVID-19.

V is TRBV11-3 and J is TRBJ2-1, with TRBD1 as a possible D gene (5 bases). The CDR3 has 13 amino acids. Germline values: CDR1 SGHNT, CDR2 YENEEA. V was shortened by 3 bases and J by 9 bases, with 12 bases between the two germline ends. This chain's CDR3 is CASSLARVSEQFF. CDR3 sequence (DNA): TGTGCCAGCAGCTTGGCCAGGGTTTCTGAGCAGTTCTTC.

V and J are TRBV2 and TRBJ2-7, with 7 positions matching TRBD1. This CDR3 contains 13 residues. Germline-derived CDR1 and CDR2 are SNHLY and FYNNEI. The junction had 6 bases not matched to a gene; V was cut back by 8 bases and J by 2 bases. CDR3 nucleotide sequence: TGTGCCAGCTCCGGGACAGATACCTACGAGCAGTACTTC. It codes for CASSGTDTYEQYF.

V and J are TRBV5-4 and TRBJ2-5, with D unresolved. Per germline, CDR1 SGHNT and CDR2 YYREEE (reference sequence). The CDR3 is 14 amino acids. V was shortened by 1 base and J by 2 bases, with 9 bases between the two germline ends. Here the CDR3 DNA reads TGTGCCAGCAGCTTGCCCCAGAAGCAAGAGACCCAGTACTTC. This sequence encodes CASSLPQKQETQYF.

The CDR3, as DNA: TGTGCCAGCAGTGAGACAGGGGACTCTGGCTACACCTTC. It specifies CASSETGDSGYTF. The V call is TRBV2, the J call TRBJ1-2; 8 bases map to TRBD1. The junction had 4 bases not matched to a gene; V was cut back by 3 bases and J by 7 bases. Germline V gene data show CDR1 as SNHLY and CDR2 as FYNNEI. This CDR3 is 13 amino acids long.

The sample holds a few counts of this clone. This chain uses TRBV14 with TRBJ1-6; 7 positions match TRBD1. The CDR3 sequence is 13 residues long. J gave up 13 bases and V 3 bases, and 6 bases lay outside the gene matches. Germline-derived CDR1 and CDR2 are SGHDN and FVKESK. The CDR3 reads CASSHEQGTPLHF. The CDR3 DNA reads TGTGCCAGCAGCCATGAACAGGGGACGCCCCTCCACTTT.

V gene TRBV19 combines with J gene TRBJ1-5, with a tentative D call TRBD1 (5 bases). Germline loops: CDR1 LNHDA, CDR2 SQIVND (reference sequence). Trimming cost V 11 bases and J 6 bases, with 17 bases left between them. CDR3 length: 13 residues. CDR3 loop: CASRGGLTQPQHF. CDR3 DNA: TGTGCCTCCCGGGGGGGGTTGACTCAGCCCCAGCATTTT. Drawing the rest from reference TRBV19 and TRBJ1-5, the complete variable domain is DGGITQSPKYLFRKEGQNVTLSCEQNLNHDAMYWYRQDPGQGLRLIYYSQIVNDFQKGDIAEGYSVSREKKESFPLTVTSAQKNPTAFYLCASRGGLTQPQHFGDGTRLSIL.

This clone has a single count. The chain combines TRBV3-1 (or the pseudogene TRBV3-2) with TRBJ1-2; TRBD1 matches 9 bases. The CDR3 runs to 14 residues. V was pared by 4 bases and J by 8 bases, with 8 bases of the junction left unmatched. Looked up from germline, CDR1 is LGHDT and CDR2 is YNNKEL (reference sequence). The CDR3 loop reads CASSPEQGARGYTF. DNA for the CDR3: TGTGCCAGCAGCCCTGAACAGGGGGCGCGAGGCTACACCTTC.

The V and J genes are TRBV7-9 and TRBJ2-1; 10 bases line up with TRBD2. CDR3 size: 14 residues. From germline, CDR1 is SEHNR and CDR2 FQNEAQ (reference sequence). The junction had 4 bases not matched to a gene; V was cut back by 4 bases and J by 7 bases. The CDR3 sequence: CASSYVSGGNEQFF. DNA for the CDR3: TGTGCCAGCAGCTATGTTAGCGGGGGGAATGAGCAGTTCTTC.

Here the CDR3 DNA reads TGCGCCAGCAGCTTGGGGGCGACAGCAAGCTCCTACGAGCAGTACTTC. It yields the protein CASSLGATASSYEQYF. The genes are TRBV5-1 and TRBJ2-7, with TRBD1 as a possible D gene (5 bases). Deletions cut 0 bases from V and 0 bases from J, with 13 bases between. The CDR3 length is 16 residues. Per germline, CDR1 SGHRS and CDR2 YFSETQ.

The J gene is TRBJ2-2, the V gene TRBV5-1, with a possible D match to TRBD2 (6 bases). The CDR3 extends over 16 amino acids. Germline V lookup: CDR1 SGHRS, CDR2 YFSETQ. The V gene lost 4 bases and the J gene lost 4 bases, with 17 bases spanning the gap. CDR3 sequence reads: CASSPDSGTLTGELFF. DNA of the CDR3: TGCGCCAGCAGCCCGGATTCCGGGACTCTCACCGGGGAGCTGTTTTTT.

This rearrangement joins TRBV9 to TRBJ2-2; unclear D gene. The CDR3 runs to 14 residues. Germline loops: CDR1 SGDLS, CDR2 YYNGEE. Trimming pared 0 bases from V and 3 bases from J, leaving 6 bases between. The CDR3 DNA reads TGTGCCAGCAGCGTAGCAACTCACACCGGGGAGCTGTTTTTT. Translation: CASSVATHTGELFF.

The chain uses TRBV6-4 and TRBJ1-5; D is possibly TRBD1 (5 bases). The CDR3 has 12 residues. V was trimmed by 7 bases and J by 6 bases, leaving 10 bases between them. The germline V gene encodes CDR1 MRHNA and CDR2 SNTAGT. The DNA of the CDR3 is TGTGCCAGCATGAGCGGGGCTCAGCCCCAGCATTTT. Amino acid sequence: CASMSGAQPQHF.

The count of this clone is one. The chain recombines TRBV27 with TRBJ2-1; 11 nucleotides match TRBD2. The junction had 7 bases not matched to a gene; V was cut back by 5 bases and J by 4 bases. There are 16 residues in the CDR3. Per germline, CDR1 MNHEY and CDR2 SMNVEV (reference sequence). For the CDR3, the DNA is TGTGCCAGCAGTCCCATAGCGGGAGGGCCTTACAATGAGCAGTTCTTC. It specifies CASSPIAGGPYNEQFF.

The CDR3 DNA reads as TGTGCCAGCAGCGCTCGACAGCTATCGAATGAAAAACTGTTTTTT. Translating gives CASSARQLSNEKLFF. The chain uses TRBV7-9 and TRBJ1-4, with a weak D call TRBD1 (5 bases). The V end lost 5 bases, the J end lost 5 bases, and 15 bases lay between the germline ends. The CDR3 runs 15 residues. Looked up from germline, CDR1 is SEHNR and CDR2 is FQNEAQ (reference sequence). Full variable domain (rest looked up from reference TRBV7-9 and TRBJ1-4): DTGVSQNPRHKITKRGQNVTFRCDPISEHNRLYWYRQTLGQGPEFLTYFQNEAQLEKSRLLSDRFSAERPKGSFSTLEIQRTEQGDSAMYLCASSARQLSNEKLFFGSGTQLSVL.

This chain uses TRBV5-6 with TRBJ2-3; D gene ambiguous. Per the germline V gene, CDR1 is SGHDT and CDR2 is YYEEEE. Trimming removed 4 bases from V and 0 bases from J, with 3 bases in between. This CDR3 contains 12 residues. The CDR3 DNA reads as TGTGCCAGCAGCCCTAGCACAGATACGCAGTATTTT. Its protein is CASSPSTDTQYF.

The genes are TRBV3-1 (or the pseudogene TRBV3-2) and TRBJ2-5; no clear D gene. Trimming stripped 1 base from V and 2 bases from J, with 11 bases between. Germline V CDR1 and CDR2: LGHDT, YNNKEL (reference sequence). CDR3 size: 15 residues. The CDR3 nucleotides read TGTGCCAGCAGCCAAGCCCTATACGAACAAGAGACCCAGTACTTC. The encoded protein is CASSQALYEQETQYF.

V usage is TRBV5-6 and J usage is TRBJ2-3; TRBD1 might be the D (6 bases). The CDR3 runs to 14 residues. CDR1 and CDR2 (germline): SGHDT, YYEEEE. V was pared by 5 bases and J by 2 bases, with 12 bases between. This chain's CDR3 is CASRRGQFTDTQYF. The DNA of the CDR3 is TGTGCCAGCAGGCGCGGACAGTTCACAGATACGCAGTATTTT.

The chain carries TRBV5-4 and TRBJ2-7; tentative D call: TRBD2 (5 bases). Trimming took 0 bases from V and 4 from J, leaving 11 bases between them. Germline CDR1 is SGHNT and CDR2 is YYREEE (reference sequence). The CDR3 runs 14 residues. The CDR3 here is CASSLVDSGYEQYF. DNA of the CDR3: TGTGCCAGCAGCTTGGTGGACTCTGGATACGAGCAGTACTTC.

The chain links TRBV2 to TRBJ2-4; 7 nucleotides match TRBD1. The germline V gene encodes CDR1 SNHLY and CDR2 FYNNEI. The CDR3 runs to 12 residues. J gave up 11 bases and V 8 bases, and 9 bases lay outside the gene matches. The CDR3 reads CASRGQSVLQYF. CDR3 nucleotides: TGTGCCAGCCGGGGACAGAGCGTACTTCAGTACTTC.

CDR3 in DNA: TGTGCCAGCAGCCTAGAGGGGGCTAGCTCCTACAATGAGCAGTTCTTC. This gives the protein CASSLEGASSYNEQFF. This rearrangement joins TRBV7-8 to TRBJ2-1; the match to TRBD1 covers 7 bases. Germline CDR1 is SGHVS and CDR2 is FQNEAQ. The V segment lost 5 bases and the J segment 0 bases; nucleotides outside the gene matches: 7. This CDR3 spans 16 amino acids.

This chain links TRBV3-1 (or the pseudogene TRBV3-2) with TRBJ1-6; the D is unclear. V lost 1 base to trimming and J lost 10 bases, with 11 bases between them. CDR3 length equals 14 residues. Germline CDR1 reads LGHDT; CDR2 reads YNNKEL (reference sequence). The CDR3 sequence is CASSQARGLSPLHF. The DNA of the CDR3 is TGTGCCAGCAGCCAAGCCCGGGGTTTATCACCCCTCCACTTT.

The chain employs TRBV28 and TRBJ2-7; the D gene is possibly TRBD1 (5 bases). V lost 7 bases and J 2 bases, leaving 21 bases between the germline ends. CDR1 MDHEN and CDR2 SYDVKM come from the germline V gene. This CDR3 region has 16 residues. The CDR3 spells CASTLGSGAPTYEQYF. The CDR3 coding sequence is TGTGCCAGCACCCTAGGAAGTGGGGCGCCGACCTACGAGCAGTACTTC.

CDR3 in DNA: TGTGCCAGCCGGCGGACGGGGAGACCTAATCAGCCCCAGCATTTT. Its translation is CASRRTGRPNQPQHF. The V gene is TRBV6-5, the J gene TRBJ1-5; no reliable D call. CDR3 size: 15 residues. Looked up from germline, CDR1 is MNHEY and CDR2 is SVGAGI. Trimming took 8 bases from V and 4 from J, leaving 18 bases between them.

This rearrangement joins TRBV19 to TRBJ1-6, with 10 positions matching TRBD1. V was clipped by 4 bases and J by 4 bases; unmatched bases: 7. Germline loops: CDR1 LNHDA, CDR2 SQIVND (reference sequence). This CDR3 has 17 residues. The CDR3 protein is CASSTRQGADYNSPLHF. The CDR3 bases are TGTGCCAGTAGTACCAGACAGGGGGCAGATTATAATTCACCCCTCCACTTT.

The V call is TRBV2, the J call TRBJ2-1; 7 bases agree with TRBD2. Unmatched junction bases numbered 5, after V lost 4 bases and J lost 2 bases. CDR1 is SNHLY and CDR2 is FYNNEI in the germline V gene. The CDR3 contains 15 residues. Written as DNA, the CDR3 is TGTGCCAGCAGTGGGCTAGCGGTTACCTACAATGAGCAGTTCTTC. Translation gives CASSGLAVTYNEQFF. Combining the CDR3 with reference TRBV2 and TRBJ2-1 gives the whole variable domain EPEVTQTPSHQVTQMGQEVILRCVPISNHLYFYWYRQILGQKVEFLVSFYNNEISEKSEIFDDQFSVERPDGSNFTLKIRSTKLEDSAMYFCASSGLAVTYNEQFFGPGTRLTVL.

The chain is built from TRBV28 and TRBJ1-4; 9 bases map to TRBD1. The CDR3 has 19 residues. Germline trimming cut 3 bases from V and 3 bases from J; bases unmatched to any gene: 14. The V gene's germline CDR1 is MDHEN and CDR2 SYDVKM. The CDR3, as DNA: TGTGCCAGCAGTTTGTCGAACAGGGGGCGCACGTACCCTAATGAAAAACTGTTTTTT. It specifies CASSLSNRGRTYPNEKLFF. Full variable domain (remainder filled in from reference TRBV28 and TRBJ1-4): DVKVTQSSRYLVKRTGEKVFLECVQDMDHENMFWYRQDPGLGLRLIYFSYDVKMKEKGDIPEGYSVSREKKERFSLILESASTNQTSMYLCASSLSNRGRTYPNEKLFFGSGTQLSVL.

The chain employs TRBV5-4 and TRBJ1-6, with 7 bases identical to TRBD1. CDR3 length equals 16 residues. J lost 8 bases, V lost 0 bases, and 8 bases had no gene match. In germline, CDR1 is SGHNT, CDR2 YYREEE (reference sequence). This CDR3 reads CASSLVGTALDSPLHF. The CDR3 region has the DNA TGTGCCAGCAGCTTGGTGGGGACAGCTCTCGATTCACCCCTCCACTTT.